These 13 T cell receptor beta chains were sequenced from one sample in a study of T cells after yellow fever vaccination. TCRdb independently ran MiXCR on the 5' RACE reads; one entry per CDR3 protein. Found here are over 110,000 distinct CDR3 sequences, roughly 8.2% of them singletons; the top ten hold about 0.73%. The sequencing here drew on CD4+ T cells sorted from PBMCs, taken 5 days after the yellow fever booster vaccination. These TCRs come from a young man who received the YFV17D yellow fever vaccine.

The sample holds many counts of this clonotype. The chain uses TRBV7-3 and TRBJ2-1; 12 bases match TRBD2. Germline CDR1 reads SGHTA; CDR2 reads FQGTGA. V was clipped by 1 base and J by 8 bases; unmatched bases: 6. CDR3 length: 16 amino acids. This CDR3 is CASSLMGLAGLDEQFF. The CDR3, as DNA: TGTGCCAGCAGCTTAATGGGACTAGCGGGCTTGGATGAGCAGTTCTTC.

This clonotype was observed many times. V gene TRBV27 combines with J gene TRBJ2-5; 12 positions match TRBD2. The CDR3 is made up of 15 amino acids. CDR1 and CDR2 from the germline V gene are MNHEY and SMNVEV (reference sequence). The V gene end was trimmed by 5 bases and the J gene end by 5 bases; junction bases not matched to a gene: 6. As DNA, the CDR3 is TGTGCCAGCAGTAGCTATCTAGCGGGAGGGGAGACCCAGTACTTC. It translates to CASSSYLAGGETQYF.

This clonotype was seen repeatedly, ten times or more. This rearrangement joins TRBV19 to TRBJ2-1; 13 positions agree with TRBD2. The germline gives CDR1 LNHDA, CDR2 SQIVND (reference sequence). CDR3 length: 14 residues. Trimming at V came to 9 bases and at J to 6 bases, leaving 5 bases not matched to a gene. The CDR3 reads CASSRLAGGNEQFF. The DNA for the CDR3 is TGTGCCAGCTCCAGACTAGCGGGGGGCAATGAGCAGTTCTTC. The full variable domain, with the rest looked up from reference TRBV19 and TRBJ2-1, is DGGITQSPKYLFRKEGQNVTLSCEQNLNHDAMYWYRQDPGQGLRLIYYSQIVNDFQKGDIAEGYSVSREKKESFPLTVTSAQKNPTAFYLCASSRLAGGNEQFFGPGTRLTVL.

Many counts were recorded for this clonotype. The chain joins TRBV28 to TRBJ2-4; tentative D call: TRBD2 (6 bases). The germline CDR1 and CDR2 sequences are MDHEN and SYDVKM. Trimming took off 4 bases at V and 12 bases at J, with 16 bases between the two ends. CDR3 length: 13 residues. CDR3 in DNA: TGTGCCAGCAGTTCCGCCGGGAGCCTAAATCAGTACTTC. Translating it yields CASSSAGSLNQYF. The full variable domain, in which reference TRBV28 and TRBJ2-4 provide the parts outside the CDR3, is DVKVTQSSRYLVKRTGEKVFLECVQDMDHENMFWYRQDPGLGLRLIYFSYDVKMKEKGDIPEGYSVSREKKERFSLILESASTNQTSMYLCASSSAGSLNQYFGAGTRLSVL.

In this sample, this clonotype turned up a few times. The chain has TRBV6-2 or TRBV6-3 and TRBJ2-3, with 12 bases identical to TRBD2. This CDR3 is built from 20 residues. The junction had 15 bases not matched to a gene; V was cut back by 2 bases and J by 3 bases. Germline CDR1 and CDR2: MNHEY and SVGEGT. This CDR3 reads CASSYPRLAGVGMLTDTQYF. In nucleotides, the CDR3 is TGTGCCAGCAGTTACCCGAGACTAGCGGGAGTGGGTATGTTGACAGATACGCAGTATTTT.

This clonotype was seen repeatedly, ten times or more. This chain links TRBV5-1 with TRBJ2-2; a possible D gene is TRBD1 (6 bases). The CDR3 sequence is 14 residues long. The V and J ends lost 4 bases and 3 bases respectively, with 10 bases between them. CDR1 is SGHRS, CDR2 YFSETQ, per germline. In DNA form, the CDR3 reads TGCGCCAGCAGCGTACGGACAGACACCGGGGAGCTGTTTTTT. As protein: CASSVRTDTGELFF.

This clonotype came up many times. The gene calls are TRBV7-6 and TRBJ2-2; D is perhaps TRBD2 (5 bases). V lost 5 bases to trimming and J lost 0 bases, with 19 bases between them. CDR1 and CDR2 (germline): SGHVS, FNYEAQ. The CDR3 extends over 18 amino acids. The CDR3 sequence: CASSPPRTSTANTGELFF. In nucleotides, the CDR3 is TGTGCCAGCAGCCCCCCCCGGACTTCAACCGCGAACACCGGGGAGCTGTTTTTT. Full variable domain (missing parts from reference TRBV7-6 and TRBJ2-2): GAGVSQSPRYKVTKRGQDVALRCDPISGHVSLYWYRQALGQGPEFLTYFNYEAQQDKSGLPNDRFSAERPEGSISTLTIQRTEQRDSAMYRCASSPPRTSTANTGELFFGEGSRLTVL.

Many counts were recorded for this clonotype. The chain joins TRBV7-2 to TRBJ2-1; 7 bases are shared with TRBD2. V lost 3 bases and J lost 3; bases outside the gene matches: 2. This CDR3 is built from 14 residues. Germline loops: CDR1 SGHTA, CDR2 FQGNSA. The DNA of the CDR3 is TGTGCCAGCAGCTTGTTAGCGGGCTACAATGAGCAGTTCTTC. Protein sequence: CASSLLAGYNEQFF.

A remark on this clonotype: This may be a read error: a much more frequent sequence differs by one nucleotide. The chain couples TRBV10-3 to TRBJ2-2; 10 bases map to TRBD1. Germline CDR1 reads ENHRY; CDR2 reads SYGVKD. Germline trimming cut 9 bases from V and 4 bases from J; bases unmatched to any gene: 5. The CDR3 is 14 amino acids. CDR3 sequence (DNA): TGTGCCATAGGTGGGACAGGGGCCACCGGGGAGCTGTTTTTT. Protein: CAIGGTGATGELFF.

This clonotype was seen at least ten times. This rearrangement joins TRBV29-1 to TRBJ2-7; D is perhaps TRBD1 (5 bases). The germline V gene encodes CDR1 SQVTM and CDR2 ANQGSEA. CDR3 length equals 13 residues. V lost 4 bases to trimming and J lost 5 bases, with 15 bases between them. The CDR3 loop reads CSVARAPDHEQYF. In DNA, the CDR3 is TGCAGCGTTGCCAGGGCCCCCGACCACGAGCAGTACTTC.

This clonotype was found a few times. This sequence joins TRBV5-1 and TRBJ2-7; D remains ambiguous. Germline CDR1 and CDR2: SGHRS and YFSETQ. V shed 2 bases and J shed 3 bases, with 15 bases lying between them. The CDR3 has 15 amino acids. The CDR3 loop is CASSFSSTSNYEQYF. In DNA, the CDR3 is TGCGCCAGCAGCTTCAGTTCGACATCAAACTACGAGCAGTACTTC. Full variable domain (rest looked up from reference TRBV5-1 and TRBJ2-7): KAGVTQTPRYLIKTRGQQVTLSCSPISGHRSVSWYQQTPGQGLQFLFEYFSETQRNKGNFPGRFSGRQFSNSRSEMNVSTLELGDSALYLCASSFSSTSNYEQYFGPGTRLTVT.

The table lists this clonotype with many counts. The chain combines TRBV5-1 with TRBJ2-3; 12 positions agree with TRBD2. J lost 5 bases, V lost 4 bases, and 8 bases had no gene match. Germline assignment: CDR1 SGHRS and CDR2 YFSETQ. This CDR3 has 16 residues. The CDR3 DNA reads TGCGCCAGCAGCCGTTCTAGCGGGAGGGTTGGAGATACGCAGTATTTT. Amino acids: CASSRSSGRVGDTQYF.

This clonotype was picked up many times. The chain couples TRBV12-3 or TRBV12-4 to TRBJ2-2, with D hard to call. CDR3 size: 13 residues. V was trimmed by 0 bases and J by 8 bases, leaving 7 bases between them. CDR3 protein: CASSLARRGELFF. The CDR3 DNA is TGTGCCAGCAGTTTAGCGCGGCGGGGGGAGCTGTTTTTT.